These 17 T cell receptor beta chains were sequenced from one sample in a study of blood T cell repertoires in COVID-19. Sequenced by immunoSEQ multiplex PCR; TCRdb stores in-frame clones only, minus some. The table includes roughly 300,000 clones, about 88% detected once. The sequenced material came from PBMCs or T cells enriched from blood (not recorded which). Receptors were obtained from a young woman who had recovered from COVID-19.

This clone was observed a single time. The chain carries TRBV19 and TRBJ1-5; 8 bases are a match to TRBD1. The length of the CDR3 is 15 residues. With V trimmed by 5 bases and J by 2 bases, 5 bases remained unmatched. Germline CDR1 and CDR2: LNHDA and SQIVND (reference sequence). CDR3 DNA sequence: TGTGCCAGTAGTGCGGGACAGGTACGCAATCAGCCCCAGCATTTT. Its protein is CASSAGQVRNQPQHF.

The rearrangement uses TRBV30 and TRBJ2-7; 8 nucleotides line up with TRBD1. CDR1 is GTSNPN and CDR2 is SVGIG in the germline V gene (reference sequence). The CDR3 length is 12 residues. After removal of 4 bases from V and 7 bases from J, the junction contained 6 bases not matched to a gene. The CDR3 DNA sequence: TGTGCCTGGACATCCCGGACAGGGGAGCAGTACTTC. Translation gives CAWTSRTGEQYF.

V is TRBV9 and J is TRBJ1-2, with D perhaps matching TRBD1 (6 bases). Germline CDR1 SGDLS, CDR2 YYNGEE. CDR3 size: 14 residues. Trimming removed 4 bases from V and 4 bases from J, with 14 bases in between. CDR3: CASSPDSSSYGYTF. DNA for the CDR3: TGTGCCAGCAGCCCGGACAGTAGCAGCTATGGCTACACCTTC.

V and J are TRBV23-1 and TRBJ1-5; D gene unclear. TRBV23-1 is marked as an open reading frame, function uncertain. Trimming cost V 4 bases and J 6 bases, with 25 bases left between them. The CDR3 totals 18 residues. The CDR3 protein is CASSPIITGPPEGQPQHF. As DNA, the CDR3 is TGCGCCAGCAGTCCTATCATTACCGGGCCCCCGGAGGGTCAGCCCCAGCATTTT.

The count of this clone is one. V usage is TRBV4-1 and J usage is TRBJ1-6; TRBD1 might be the D (5 bases). The CDR3 consists of 18 residues. The germline V and J ends were trimmed by 1 base and 7 bases, with 20 bases remaining between them. CDR1 is MGHRA, CDR2 YSYEKL, per germline. The chain's CDR3 is CASSQGGGSLPRNSPLHF. CDR3 DNA: TGCGCCAGCAGCCAAGGGGGGGGGAGTTTACCGAGAAATTCACCCCTCCACTTT.

The chain joins TRBV2 to TRBJ2-7; D ambiguous. The CDR3 is made up of 14 amino acids. The V end lost 1 base, the J end lost 6 bases, and 13 bases lay between the germline ends. Germline V gives CDR1 SNHLY, CDR2 FYNNEI. The CDR3 coding sequence is TGTGCCAGCAGTGAAGACAGATCTATCTCCGAGCAGTACTTC. Its translation is CASSEDRSISEQYF.

V usage is TRBV4-3 and J usage is TRBJ1-2, with unresolved D. CDR3 length: 12 residues. Germline CDR1 is LGHNA and CDR2 is YSLEER. Trimming took 10 bases from V and 8 from J, leaving 17 bases between them. The CDR3 reads CAKARGSYGYTF. The CDR3 nucleotides read TGCGCCAAGGCGCGGGGATCGTACGGCTACACCTTC.

This chain connects TRBV30 to TRBJ1-3; no clear D. CDR3 length: 15 residues. Deletions cut 3 bases from V and 2 bases from J, with 14 bases between. CDR1 is GTSNPN and CDR2 is SVGIG in the germline V gene (reference sequence). The CDR3, as DNA: TGTGCCTGGAGGATATCAGAGGTCCCTGGAAACACCATATATTTT. It encodes CAWRISEVPGNTIYF.

The V gene is TRBV11-3, the J gene TRBJ2-2; tentative D call: TRBD2 (6 bases). The CDR3 length is 19 residues. Between the trimmed V and J ends, which lost 1 base and 3 bases, there was a span of 21 bases. Germline V gene data show CDR1 as SGHNT and CDR2 as YENEEA. The CDR3 region has the DNA TGTGCCAGCAGCTTAGGCACCAGGGCCTCGGGGGTCGACACCGGGGAGCTGTTTTTT. It codes for CASSLGTRASGVDTGELFF.

The genes are TRBV6-5 and TRBJ1-1, with D possibly being TRBD1 (6 bases). The V end was cut by 8 bases, the J end by 3 bases, with 19 bases between. Germline V gene data show CDR1 as MNHEY and CDR2 as SVGAGI. This CDR3 spans 15 amino acids. The CDR3 sequence: CASASNRQEDTEAFF. CDR3 nucleotide sequence: TGTGCCAGCGCATCGAACCGACAGGAAGACACTGAAGCTTTCTTT.

The chain combines TRBV28 with TRBJ1-5, with TRBD1 matching over 8 bases. This CDR3 region has 16 residues. J was trimmed by 5 bases and V by 3 bases; bases with no gene match: 9. Germline CDR1 reads MDHEN; CDR2 reads SYDVKM. CDR3 sequence reads: CASSFIGTGLYQPQHF. In DNA, the CDR3 is TGTGCCAGCAGTTTTATAGGGACAGGCCTTTATCAGCCCCAGCATTTT.

This chain uses TRBV6-5 with TRBJ2-3; TRBD2 aligns across 7 bases. The CDR3 has 15 residues. The V segment lost 11 bases and the J segment 4 bases; nucleotides outside the gene matches: 15. Germline V gives CDR1 MNHEY, CDR2 SVGAGI. CDR3: CAARPGGSSADTQYF. CDR3 nucleotides: TGTGCCGCACGTCCCGGGGGGTCCTCGGCAGATACGCAGTATTTT.

This rearrangement joins TRBV29-1 to TRBJ1-2; D unresolved. Germline V gene data show CDR1 as SQVTM and CDR2 as ANQGSEA. This CDR3 has 10 residues. V lost 7 bases and J lost 8, with 11 bases in between. CDR3 sequence (DNA): TGCAGCGGCTGGGCAGACGGCTACACCTTC. Amino acids: CSGWADGYTF. Full variable domain (outside the CDR3, taken from reference TRBV29-1 and TRBJ1-2): SAVISQKPSRDICQRGTSLTIQCQVDSQVTMMFWYRQQPGQSLTLIATANQGSEATYESGFVIDKFPISRPNLTFSTLTVSNMSPEDSSIYLCSGWADGYTFGSGTRLTVV.

This clone was found a few times. This chain uses TRBV3-1 (or the pseudogene TRBV3-2) with TRBJ1-3; no firm D call. V lost 1 base, J lost 4 bases, and 5 bases lay in between. The CDR3 totals 13 residues. Germline values: CDR1 LGHDT, CDR2 YNNKEL (reference sequence). Here the CDR3 reads CASSQVGGNTIYF. CDR3 bases: TGTGCCAGCAGCCAAGTCGGGGGAAACACCATATATTTT.

The chain links TRBV27 to TRBJ2-2; maybe TRBD1 (6 bases). CDR1 is MNHEY and CDR2 is SMNVEV in the germline V gene (reference sequence). The CDR3 spans 19 residues. V was pared by 3 bases and J by 2 bases, with 22 bases between. CDR3 bases: TGTGCCAGCAGTTTTAGGCGGCGAGGGACACCCACCAACACCGGGGAGCTGTTTTTT. The encoded protein is CASSFRRRGTPTNTGELFF.

The rearrangement joins TRBV5-4 to TRBJ2-7, with TRBD2 identical over 9 bases. Germline CDR1 is SGHNT and CDR2 is YYREEE (reference sequence). Germline trimming cut 0 bases from V and 7 bases from J; bases unmatched to any gene: 5. CDR3 length: 14 residues. The CDR3 loop reads CASSLALAGNEQYF. The CDR3 nucleotides are TGTGCCAGCAGCTTGGCCCTAGCGGGGAATGAGCAGTACTTC.

A few counts support this clone. The rearrangement uses TRBV28 and TRBJ1-5, with a tentative D call TRBD1 (6 bases). The CDR3 covers 13 residues. V was pared by 5 bases and J by 4 bases, with 9 bases between. In germline, CDR1 is MDHEN, CDR2 SYDVKM. CDR3 protein: CASSRDINQPQHF. The DNA of the CDR3 is TGTGCCAGCAGTCGGGACATTAATCAGCCCCAGCATTTT.